These 24 T cell receptor beta chains were sequenced from one sample in a study of beta chain features in type 1 diabetes (dated by TCRdb to between 2017 and 2018). Overall study results and their limits: Type 1 diabetes patients showed a moderate but significant shortening of TCRB CDR3 length in all four CD4+ subsets.

Library preparation employed the immunoSEQ multiplex PCR assay. The entire isolated RNA was reverse transcribed using the High Capacity cDNA Reverse Transcription Kit, and thus expressed TCRB transcripts were sequenced. TCRdb retrieved this table from immuneACCESS and kept in-frame rearrangements only. Not all clones are present; in checked studies, unresolved V genes account for under half, and no reason is known for the remainder. The sample table lists hundreds of thousands of clones, 11% of them with a count of one. The ten largest clones capture around 0.017% of the sample. These receptors have no known antigen. The sample was naive CD4+ T cells from blood. This sample's cell subset or site label indicates: true naive CD4+ T cells. The receptors shown here come from a young man with type 1 diabetes.

This clone was found a few times. This chain links TRBV2 with TRBJ1-4, with 8 bases that match TRBD1. This CDR3 has 14 amino acids. Germline CDR1 and CDR2: SNHLY and FYNNEI. The V gene end was trimmed by 5 bases and the J gene end by 8 bases; junction bases not matched to a gene: 7. CDR3 nucleotide sequence: TGTGCCAGCAGTTACGACAGGGGAAGCGAAAAACTGTTTTTT. As protein: CASSYDRGSEKLFF.

The chain has TRBV11-2 and TRBJ1-2, with 11 bases matching TRBD1. The germline V gene encodes CDR1 SGHAT and CDR2 FQNNGV. The V gene end was trimmed by 5 bases and the J gene end by 4 bases; junction bases not matched to a gene: 3. The CDR3 sequence is 14 residues long. CDR3 in amino acids: CASSRTGGGYGYTF. For the CDR3, the DNA is TGTGCCAGCAGCCGGACAGGGGGCGGCTATGGCTACACCTTC.

The chain recombines TRBV4-1 with TRBJ2-4, with TRBD1 as a possible D gene (6 bases). V was cut by 1 base and J by 6 bases, with 10 bases left in between. CDR1 MGHRA and CDR2 YSYEKL come from the germline V gene. This CDR3 comprises 14 residues. CDR3: CASSQVGQLNIQYF. CDR3 nucleotides: TGCGCCAGCAGCCAAGTAGGACAGTTAAACATTCAGTACTTC.

This clone was seen only a few times. This rearrangement joins TRBV18 to TRBJ2-2; 9 bases map to TRBD2. V shed 4 bases and J 0 bases; nucleotides not matched to a gene: 3. This CDR3 spans 16 amino acids. The V gene's germline CDR1 is KGHSH and CDR2 LQKENI. In DNA, the CDR3 is TGTGCCAGCTCACTAACTAGCGGGCCGAACACCGGGGAGCTGTTTTTT. It codes for CASSLTSGPNTGELFF.

The chain links TRBV7-9 to TRBJ1-5; perhaps TRBD1 as D (5 bases). The V gene lost 3 bases and the J gene lost 0 bases, with 12 bases spanning the gap. Germline V CDR1 and CDR2: SEHNR, FQNEAQ (reference sequence). This CDR3 spans 16 amino acids. The CDR3 nucleotides are TGTGCCAGCAGCTTTGGCAGGGTGGGTAGCAATCAGCCCCAGCATTTT. Its protein product is CASSFGRVGSNQPQHF.

In this sample, this clone turned up a few times. This chain connects TRBV5-4 to TRBJ2-2; D is possibly TRBD1 (6 bases). The ends were cut back, 4 bases at V and 3 bases at J, with 22 bases in the middle. The germline V gene has CDR1 SGHNT and CDR2 YYREEE (reference sequence). The CDR3 is made up of 18 amino acids. The CDR3 loop reads CASSPQGQSGVDTGELFF. The CDR3 region has the DNA TGTGCCAGCAGCCCCCAAGGGCAATCAGGGGTAGACACCGGGGAGCTGTTTTTT.

The chain carries TRBV5-1 and TRBJ2-6; D gene uncertain. There are 15 residues in the CDR3. V was pared by 5 bases and J by 0 bases, with 9 bases between. CDR1 is SGHRS and CDR2 is YFSETQ in the germline V gene. The CDR3 protein is CASSFPLSGANVLTF. The CDR3 DNA reads as TGCGCCAGCAGTTTTCCCCTCTCTGGGGCCAACGTCCTGACTTTC.

This clone was observed a few times. V and J are TRBV9 and TRBJ2-1; D might be TRBD1 (5 bases). This CDR3 is built from 15 residues. Looked up from germline, CDR1 is SGDLS and CDR2 is YYNGEE. V lost 4 bases, J lost 4 bases, and 15 bases lay in between. The chain's CDR3 is CASSPKNTGYNEQFF. The CDR3 DNA follows: TGTGCCAGCAGCCCCAAGAACACAGGATACAATGAGCAGTTCTTC.

The chain has TRBV6-4 and TRBJ2-3; the match to TRBD1 covers 8 bases. V lost 3 bases to trimming and J lost 2 bases; unmatched junction nucleotides: 1. The germline CDR1 and CDR2 sequences are MRHNA and SNTAGT. The CDR3 runs 14 residues. The CDR3 nucleotides are TGTGCCAGCAGTGAGGACAGGGTCACAGATACGCAGTATTTT. It is translated as CASSEDRVTDTQYF.

The chain links TRBV25-1 to TRBJ1-3; no firm D call. The CDR3 is 15 amino acids. CDR1 and CDR2 from the germline V gene are MGHDK and SYGVNS. The V gene lost 3 bases and the J gene lost 0 bases, with 9 bases spanning the gap. The CDR3 region is CASSDARNSGNTIYF. DNA of the CDR3: TGTGCCAGCAGTGACGCCAGGAACTCTGGAAACACCATATATTTT.

This clone was recorded a few times. The J gene is TRBJ2-5, the V gene TRBV5-1; TRBD1 might be the D (6 bases). Germline values: CDR1 SGHRS, CDR2 YFSETQ. Between the trimmed V and J ends, which lost 3 bases and 5 bases, there was a span of 17 bases. CDR3 size: 15 residues. The CDR3 loop is CASSSGTKPGETQYF. The CDR3 bases are TGCGCCAGCAGCTCTGGGACAAAACCTGGGGAGACCCAGTACTTC.

This clone was detected only a few times. The chain has TRBV28 and TRBJ2-2; D call uncertain. Trimming stripped 2 bases from V and 6 bases from J, with 13 bases between. CDR1 and CDR2 from the germline V gene are MDHEN and SYDVKM. This CDR3 is built from 15 residues. The CDR3 here is CASSLQSGYAGELFF. The CDR3, as DNA: TGTGCCAGCAGTTTACAATCCGGGTACGCCGGGGAGCTGTTTTTT.

The gene calls are TRBV29-1 and TRBJ2-1, with 7 bases matching TRBD2. CDR3 size: 13 residues. Trimming cost V 1 base and J 5 bases; bases outside gene matches: 2. Germline V gives CDR1 SQVTM, CDR2 ANQGSEA. The CDR3 reads CSVEGTRHNEQFF. The DNA of the CDR3 is TGCAGCGTTGAAGGGACTAGGCACAATGAGCAGTTCTTC.

Only a few counts were recorded for this clone. The chain carries TRBV29-1 and TRBJ1-5; 8 bases line up with TRBD1. The CDR3 totals 14 residues. CDR1 and CDR2 (germline): SQVTM, ANQGSEA. V lost 6 bases, J lost 3 bases, and 7 bases stayed unmatched. CDR3 nucleotides: TGCAGCGTCGGACAGGGAGGAAACAATCAGCCCCAGCATTTT. This translates into CSVGQGGNNQPQHF.

This rearrangement joins TRBV29-1 to TRBJ1-2; tentative D call: TRBD1 (5 bases). The V gene lost 7 bases and the J gene lost 2 bases, with 23 bases spanning the gap. Germline loops: CDR1 SQVTM, CDR2 ANQGSEA. The CDR3 has 16 amino acids. CDR3 protein: CSALPQPGRVNYGYTF. In DNA, the CDR3 is TGCAGCGCCCTTCCTCAACCCGGCAGGGTGAACTATGGCTACACCTTC.

This clone has a handful of counts. This chain connects TRBV14 to TRBJ1-6; TRBD1 aligns across 8 bases. The CDR3 sequence is 14 residues long. Germline V gene sequence: CDR1 SGHDN, CDR2 FVKESK. V was pared by 8 bases and J by 6 bases, with 6 bases of the junction left unmatched. The chain's CDR3 is CASGLQGANSPLHF. CDR3 coding DNA: TGTGCCAGCGGGCTCCAGGGGGCTAATTCACCCCTCCACTTT.

This clone came up a few times. The V gene is TRBV7-6, the J gene TRBJ1-2, with TRBD1 matching 8 bases. The CDR3 contains 13 residues. J lost 8 bases, V lost 5 bases, and 7 bases had no gene match. Germline CDR1 is SGHVS and CDR2 is FNYEAQ. The CDR3 region has the DNA TGTGCCAGCAGCGGATGGACAGGGCGGGGCTACACCTTC. Its protein product is CASSGWTGRGYTF.

This clone was picked up a small number of times. The rearrangement uses TRBV7-9 and TRBJ1-1; a possible D gene is TRBD1 (6 bases). With 4 bases removed from V and 4 bases from J, the gap between germline ends came to 16 bases. Germline-derived CDR1 and CDR2 are SEHNR and FQNEAQ (reference sequence). CDR3 length equals 15 residues. CDR3 region: CASSYYLRGGTEAFF. The CDR3 DNA follows: TGTGCCAGCAGCTACTATCTTAGGGGGGGCACTGAAGCTTTCTTT.

The chain uses TRBV2 and TRBJ2-7; 8 bases align to TRBD2. V lost 6 bases to trimming and J lost 7 bases; unmatched junction nucleotides: 11. The CDR3 loop spans 14 amino acids. Germline CDR1 is SNHLY and CDR2 is FYNNEI. The CDR3 DNA sequence: TGTGCCAGCAGAACTAGCGGTCCTGTGGAGGAGCAGTACTTC. Its translation: CASRTSGPVEEQYF.

The V and J genes are TRBV6-6 and TRBJ1-5, with TRBD1 matching over 7 bases. Germline V CDR1 and CDR2: MNHNY, SVGAGI (reference sequence). V was pared by 6 bases and J by 7 bases, with 9 bases of the junction left unmatched. The CDR3 contains 14 residues. The CDR3 loop reads CASSRAGGSQPQHF. CDR3 nucleotide sequence: TGTGCCAGCAGCCGGGCAGGGGGAAGCCAGCCCCAGCATTTT.

The rearrangement uses TRBV5-1 and TRBJ2-3, with a tentative D call TRBD1 (6 bases). Between the trimmed V and J ends, which lost 3 bases and 4 bases, there was a span of 9 bases. CDR3 size: 13 residues. The germline V gene has CDR1 SGHRS and CDR2 YFSETQ. CDR3 in DNA: TGCGCCAGCAGCTCAACAGGGTCAGATACGCAGTATTTT. Translation gives CASSSTGSDTQYF.

The chain uses TRBV4-2 and TRBJ2-5; 10 nucleotides line up with TRBD2. Trimming removed 0 bases from V and 7 bases from J; junction bases left unmatched: 11. This CDR3 has 17 residues. Germline loops: CDR1 LGHNA, CDR2 YNFKEQ. The CDR3 spells CASSQDKEAGGLGTQYF. The CDR3 DNA follows: TGTGCCAGCAGCCAAGATAAAGAAGCGGGGGGGCTTGGGACCCAGTACTTC.

The chain recombines TRBV9 with TRBJ1-6; tentative D call: TRBD1 (5 bases). Per the germline V gene, CDR1 is SGDLS and CDR2 is YYNGEE. This CDR3 comprises 13 residues. V lost 6 bases and J 6 bases, leaving 10 bases between the germline ends. CDR3 amino acids: CASNTGFNSPLHF. The CDR3 DNA sequence: TGTGCCAGCAATACAGGTTTTAATTCACCCCTCCACTTT.

V gene TRBV2 combines with J gene TRBJ2-7, with 11 bases identical to TRBD2. V lost 5 bases, J lost 6 bases, and 3 bases stayed unmatched. Germline V CDR1 and CDR2: SNHLY, FYNNEI. The CDR3 is 13 residues long. DNA for the CDR3: TGTGCCAGCAGTACCGGACTAGCGGGCGAGCAGTACTTC. As protein: CASSTGLAGEQYF.